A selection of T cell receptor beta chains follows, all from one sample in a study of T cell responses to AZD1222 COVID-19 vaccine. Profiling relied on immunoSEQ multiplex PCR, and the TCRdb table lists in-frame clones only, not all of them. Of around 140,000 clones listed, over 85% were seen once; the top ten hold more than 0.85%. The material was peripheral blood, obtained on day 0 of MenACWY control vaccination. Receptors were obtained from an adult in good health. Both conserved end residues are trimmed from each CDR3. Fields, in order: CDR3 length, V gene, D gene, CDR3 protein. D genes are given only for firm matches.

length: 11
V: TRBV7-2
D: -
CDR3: ASSLSPEYTQY

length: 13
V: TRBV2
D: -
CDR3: ASSETAARGGGYT

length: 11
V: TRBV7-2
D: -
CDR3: ASSLTRGDTQY

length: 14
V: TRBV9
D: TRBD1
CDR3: ASSVGDSWGRLEAF

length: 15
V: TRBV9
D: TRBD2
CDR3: ASSSGTSGKGPGELF

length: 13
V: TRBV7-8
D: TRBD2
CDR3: ASSLLAGENNEQF

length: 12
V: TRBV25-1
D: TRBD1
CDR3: ASRTSGGYSWAF

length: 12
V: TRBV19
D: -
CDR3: ASSGRDGAYEQY

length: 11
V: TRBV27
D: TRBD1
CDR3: ASRPAGGTEAF

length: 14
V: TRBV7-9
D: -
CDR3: ASGGGTEATNEKLF

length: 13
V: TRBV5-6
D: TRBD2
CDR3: ASSLGLAGPYEQY

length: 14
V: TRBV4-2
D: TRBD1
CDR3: ASSYRTGGISYGYT

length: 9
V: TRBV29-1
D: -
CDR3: SVEEGHEQY

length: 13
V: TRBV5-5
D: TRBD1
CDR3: ASSLGGTGNNEQF

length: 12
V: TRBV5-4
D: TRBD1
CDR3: ASSLAGQLYGYT

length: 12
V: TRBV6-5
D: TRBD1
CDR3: ASSFLTGAIGTF

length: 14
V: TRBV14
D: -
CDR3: ASSQIAEGGANEQF

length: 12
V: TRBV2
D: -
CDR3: ASSVVGPNTEAF

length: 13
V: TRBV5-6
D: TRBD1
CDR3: ASSPLRTGEYEQY

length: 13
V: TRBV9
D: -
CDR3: ASSAGTPGDTEAF

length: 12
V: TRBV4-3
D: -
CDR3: ASSQDYRVTEAF

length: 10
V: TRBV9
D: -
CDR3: ASTRASYEQY

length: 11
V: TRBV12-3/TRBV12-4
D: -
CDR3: ASSFSPGTEAF

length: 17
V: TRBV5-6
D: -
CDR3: ASSLAWQGPFNSGNTIY

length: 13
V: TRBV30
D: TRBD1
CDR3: AWSLLRDRDSPLH

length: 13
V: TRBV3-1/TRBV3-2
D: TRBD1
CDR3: ASSQEDRGLGGYT

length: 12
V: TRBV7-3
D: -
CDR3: ASSLSLLTDTQY